The present T cell receptor beta chain was sequenced within a study of cytomegalovirus exposure and HLA in healthy donors. Study results and limitations: Common viral pathogens seemed to be connected with several of the most significant clusters, according to a later analysis. In a later analysis, HLA-C alleles had the fewest associated TCRs, DRB1 alleles the most.

For this clone: No antigen is known for it.

The trim removed 7 bases at V and 10 bases at J, leaving 10 bases unmatched. CDR3 length equals 15 residues. CDR1 is MNHEY, CDR2 SVGAGI, per germline. PCR involved 60 Vbeta and 13 Jbeta primers. This table comes from immunoSEQ multiplex PCR, and its TCRdb copy is limited to in-frame clones, with some not included. The sample lists 100,000 to 150,000 clones, around 72% occurring once. The sequence was obtained from a young man in good health and CMV-seronegative. The sample taken for sequencing was PBMCs. The V gene is TRBV6-5, the J gene TRBJ2-2; 12 nucleotides match TRBD2. The CDR3 here is CASNPRTSGAKELFF. CDR3 nucleotide sequence: TGTGCCAGCAATCCAAGGACTAGCGGGGCGAAGGAGCTGTTTTTT.